The T cell receptor beta chain described here comes from a study of cytomegalovirus exposure and HLA in healthy donors. Amplification used 60 Vbeta primers and 13 Jbeta primers. Only in-frame clones appear in the TCRdb table, and some are missing; sequencing was by immunoSEQ multiplex PCR. The table lists about 92,000 clones, over 70% of them singletons. The CDR3 is 11 amino acids. The V and J ends lost 3 bases and 7 bases respectively, with 4 bases between them. The germline CDR1 and CDR2 sequences are MDHEN and SYDVKM. This clone was detected only a few times. Other DNA sequences within the sample encode an identical CDR3.

Sequencing was performed on PBMCs. This chain links TRBV28 with TRBJ1-5; no definite D call. This TCR was sampled from a girl aged 2 to 9 in good health and CMV-seropositive. Here the CDR3 reads CASSFGQPQHF. CDR3 bases: TGTGCCAGCAGTTTCGGGCAGCCCCAGCATTTT.